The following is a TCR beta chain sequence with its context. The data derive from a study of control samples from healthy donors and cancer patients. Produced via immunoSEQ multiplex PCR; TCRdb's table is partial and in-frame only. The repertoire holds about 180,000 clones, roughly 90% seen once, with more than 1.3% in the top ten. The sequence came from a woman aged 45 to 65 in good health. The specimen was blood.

The CDR3 reads CASSLIGGHSYNEQFF. Written as DNA, the CDR3 is TGTGCCAGCAGTTTGATAGGGGGGCACTCCTACAATGAGCAGTTCTTC. The gene calls are TRBV27 and TRBJ2-1; D could derive from TRBD1 or TRBD2 (6 bases each). CDR3 size: 16 residues. With 3 bases removed from V and 0 bases from J, the gap between germline ends came to 12 bases. The V gene's germline CDR1 is MNHEY and CDR2 SMNVEV (reference sequence).